These T cell receptor beta chains were read from a single sample in a study of regulatory dendritic cells for organ transplantation. Which antigens these TCRs recognize remains unknown. The protocol was immunoSEQ multiplex PCR, while the TCRdb copy is restricted to in-frame clones and leaves out a portion. This sample has 10,000 to 11,000 clones, with approximately 65% found just once. Sequences were obtained from naive CD4+ T cells from blood cultured with dendritic cells. The receptors derive from a human donor in good health. Both conserved end residues are part of each CDR3. The D gene is left open where the match is weak. Clone sizes are given selectively: once, few, many, or a class where the clone is expanded.

clone size: NA; V gene: TRBV27; J gene: TRBJ2-2; D gene: NA; CDR3 protein: CASSLKAGYPGELFF; CDR3 DNA: TGTGCCAGCAGTTTAAAGGCAGGGTATCCCGGGGAGCTGTTTTTT
clone size: NA; V gene: TRBV5-4; J gene: TRBJ2-3; D gene: NA; CDR3 protein: CASSSKQGPGTDTQYF; CDR3 DNA: TGTGCCAGCAGCTCAAAGCAGGGGCCAGGCACAGATACGCAGTATTTT
clone size: NA; V gene: TRBV6-5; J gene: TRBJ1-2; D gene: NA; CDR3 protein: CASRAGALTYGYTF; CDR3 DNA: TGTGCCAGCAGAGCAGGGGCACTAACCTATGGCTACACCTTC
clone size: NA; V gene: TRBV5-1; J gene: TRBJ2-1; D gene: NA; CDR3 protein: CATSPGAGLSSYNEQFF; CDR3 DNA: TGCGCCACCTCCCCTGGGGCAGGGCTAAGCTCCTACAATGAGCAGTTCTTC
clone size: NA; V gene: TRBV7-7; J gene: TRBJ2-6; D gene: NA; CDR3 protein: CASSRRIGTGANVLTF; CDR3 DNA: TGTGCTAGCAGCCGCCGAATCGGGACTGGGGCCAACGTCCTGACTTTC
clone size: NA; V gene: TRBV9; J gene: TRBJ1-2; D gene: NA; CDR3 protein: CASSARDKLYGYTF; CDR3 DNA: TGTGCCAGCAGCGCCCGGGACAAACTCTATGGCTACACCTTC
clone size: NA; V gene: TRBV18; J gene: TRBJ2-7; D gene: TRBD1; CDR3 protein: CASSPPGTGTSYEQYF; CDR3 DNA: TGTGCCAGCTCACCGCCCGGGACAGGGACTTCCTACGAGCAGTACTTC
clone size: few; V gene: TRBV7-9; J gene: TRBJ1-4; D gene: NA; CDR3 protein: CASSFQETFNEKLFF; CDR3 DNA: TGTGCCAGCAGCTTCCAGGAAACTTTTAATGAAAAACTGTTTTTT
clone size: few; V gene: TRBV2; J gene: TRBJ1-5; D gene: NA; CDR3 protein: CASSGTVDSNQPQHF; CDR3 DNA: TGTGCCAGCAGCGGTACAGTCGATAGCAATCAGCCCCAGCATTTT
clone size: NA; V gene: TRBV10-3; J gene: TRBJ2-5; D gene: TRBD1; CDR3 protein: CAISERTGGLETQYF; CDR3 DNA: TGTGCCATCAGTGAGCGGACAGGGGGCTTGGAGACCCAGTACTTC
clone size: NA; V gene: TRBV12-2; J gene: TRBJ2-3; D gene: NA; CDR3 protein: CASRPGLAGGNSGDTQYF; CDR3 DNA: TGTGCAAGTCGCCCGGGACTAGCGGGGGGAAACTCGGGGGATACGCAGTATTTT
clone size: once; V gene: TRBV4-2; J gene: TRBJ2-3; D gene: NA; CDR3 protein: CASSQDQGDTQYF; CDR3 DNA: TGTGCCAGCAGCCAAGATCAGGGGGATACGCAGTATTTT
clone size: NA; V gene: TRBV18; J gene: TRBJ1-6; D gene: TRBD1; CDR3 protein: CASSSAGTGNSPLHF; CDR3 DNA: TGTGCCAGCTCATCTGCCGGGACAGGGAATTCACCCCTCCACTTT
clone size: NA; V gene: TRBV7-9; J gene: TRBJ1-1; D gene: TRBD1; CDR3 protein: CASSGTGIEAFF; CDR3 DNA: TGTGCCAGCAGTGGGACAGGTATAGAAGCTTTCTTT
clone size: NA; V gene: TRBV6-1; J gene: TRBJ2-3; D gene: TRBD2; CDR3 protein: CASSEQRGTDTQYF; CDR3 DNA: TGTGCCAGCAGTGAACAGCGGGGAACAGATACGCAGTATTTT
clone size: few; V gene: TRBV6-1; J gene: TRBJ1-5; D gene: NA; CDR3 protein: CASSEGGTSKSNQPQHF; CDR3 DNA: TGTGCCAGCAGTGAAGGGGGGACATCTAAGAGCAATCAGCCCCAGCATTTT
clone size: few; V gene: TRBV7-9; J gene: TRBJ2-7; D gene: TRBD2; CDR3 protein: CASSTTAGIGEQYF; CDR3 DNA: TGTGCCAGCAGCACAACAGCGGGGATCGGCGAGCAGTACTTC
clone size: NA; V gene: TRBV5-6; J gene: TRBJ1-3; D gene: TRBD1; CDR3 protein: CASSLAGDRAGNTIYF; CDR3 DNA: TGTGCCAGCAGCTTGGCCGGAGACAGGGCTGGAAACACCATATATTTT
clone size: NA; V gene: TRBV7-2; J gene: TRBJ2-1; D gene: TRBD2; CDR3 protein: CASSHGTSGGENEQFF; CDR3 DNA: TGTGCCAGCAGCCACGGGACTAGCGGGGGGGAAAATGAGCAGTTCTTC
clone size: few; V gene: TRBV6-6; J gene: TRBJ2-1; D gene: TRBD2; CDR3 protein: CASSSAGTTYNEQFF; CDR3 DNA: TGTGCCAGCAGTTCCGCCGGGACTACGTACAATGAGCAGTTCTTC
clone size: once; V gene: TRBV19; J gene: TRBJ2-1; D gene: TRBD1; CDR3 protein: CASSQGDSYNEQFF; CDR3 DNA: TGTGCCAGTAGTCAAGGGGACAGTTACAATGAGCAGTTCTTC
clone size: few; V gene: TRBV7-2; J gene: TRBJ2-1; D gene: TRBD1; CDR3 protein: CASSLVAGGKNEQFF; CDR3 DNA: TGTGCCAGCAGCTTAGTGGCAGGGGGTAAAAATGAGCAGTTCTTC
clone size: NA; V gene: TRBV15; J gene: TRBJ2-1; D gene: NA; CDR3 protein: CATSRTYPYNEQFF; CDR3 DNA: TGTGCCACCAGCAGGACTTATCCCTACAATGAGCAGTTCTTC
clone size: NA; V gene: TRBV7-2; J gene: TRBJ2-7; D gene: NA; CDR3 protein: CASSLGTAYEQYF; CDR3 DNA: TGTGCCAGCAGCTTAGGCACAGCATACGAGCAGTACTTC
clone size: NA; V gene: TRBV10-3; J gene: TRBJ2-7; D gene: TRBD1; CDR3 protein: CAISDRQGAFEQYF; CDR3 DNA: TGTGCCATCAGTGACAGGCAGGGGGCATTTGAGCAGTACTTC
clone size: NA; V gene: TRBV9; J gene: TRBJ2-2; D gene: NA; CDR3 protein: CASSGGGLTNTGELFF; CDR3 DNA: TGTGCCAGCAGCGGTGGCGGGCTCACGAACACCGGGGAGCTGTTTTTT
clone size: NA; V gene: TRBV27; J gene: TRBJ2-3; D gene: NA; CDR3 protein: CASSSRKGPTSLGTQYF; CDR3 DNA: TGTGCCAGCAGTTCTCGAAAGGGTCCAACTAGTCTCGGTACGCAGTATTTT
clone size: NA; V gene: TRBV11-2; J gene: TRBJ1-5; D gene: NA; CDR3 protein: CASSLGRAEPQHF; CDR3 DNA: TGTGCCAGCAGCTTAGGGAGGGCGGAGCCCCAGCATTTT
clone size: NA; V gene: TRBV6-1; J gene: TRBJ1-6; D gene: NA; CDR3 protein: CASSENAGNSPLHF; CDR3 DNA: TGTGCCAGCAGTGAAAACGCAGGGAATTCACCCCTCCACTTT
clone size: NA; V gene: TRBV9; J gene: TRBJ1-6; D gene: NA; CDR3 protein: CASSQVFNSPLHF; CDR3 DNA: TGTGCCAGCAGTCAGGTCTTTAATTCACCCCTCCACTTT
clone size: NA; V gene: TRBV6-5; J gene: TRBJ1-1; D gene: NA; CDR3 protein: CASSYGQLNTEAFF; CDR3 DNA: TGTGCCAGCAGTTACGGACAACTGAACACTGAAGCTTTCTTT
clone size: NA; V gene: TRBV29-1; J gene: TRBJ2-3; D gene: NA; CDR3 protein: CSVEQGDTQYF; CDR3 DNA: TGCAGCGTTGAGCAGGGAGATACGCAGTATTTT
clone size: NA; V gene: TRBV7-9; J gene: TRBJ2-5; D gene: TRBD2; CDR3 protein: CASSFSGAKETQYF; CDR3 DNA: TGTGCCAGCAGCTTTAGCGGGGCCAAAGAGACCCAGTACTTC
clone size: NA; V gene: TRBV19; J gene: TRBJ2-1; D gene: TRBD2; CDR3 protein: CASNRIAGGENNEQFF; CDR3 DNA: TGTGCCAGTAACCGCATAGCGGGGGGTGAAAACAATGAGCAGTTCTTC
clone size: NA; V gene: TRBV2; J gene: TRBJ1-5; D gene: TRBD1; CDR3 protein: CASRSTGVQGPQHF; CDR3 DNA: TGTGCCAGCAGGAGTACAGGGGTCCAGGGACCCCAGCATTTT
clone size: NA; V gene: TRBV19; J gene: TRBJ2-3; D gene: TRBD2; CDR3 protein: CASSIRSGEVDTQYF; CDR3 DNA: TGTGCCAGTAGTATTCGGAGCGGGGAGGTAGATACGCAGTATTTT
clone size: NA; V gene: TRBV5-5; J gene: TRBJ2-5; D gene: NA; CDR3 protein: CASSPEVVETQYF; CDR3 DNA: TGTGCCAGCAGCCCAGAGGTTGTCGAGACCCAGTACTTC
clone size: NA; V gene: TRBV6-6; J gene: TRBJ1-1; D gene: NA; CDR3 protein: CASSYQGNTEAFF; CDR3 DNA: TGTGCCAGCAGTTACCAGGGGAACACTGAAGCTTTCTTT
clone size: NA; V gene: TRBV4-1; J gene: TRBJ1-1; D gene: NA; CDR3 protein: CASSRYSGGMYTEAFF; CDR3 DNA: TGCGCCAGCAGCCGCTACAGTGGGGGGATGTACACTGAAGCTTTCTTT
clone size: few; V gene: TRBV7-9; J gene: TRBJ1-4; D gene: TRBD1; CDR3 protein: CASSLGTGGTSEKLFF; CDR3 DNA: TGTGCCAGCAGCTTAGGGACAGGGGGCACGAGTGAAAAACTGTTTTTT
clone size: NA; V gene: TRBV5-1; J gene: TRBJ2-1; D gene: NA; CDR3 protein: CASSFRLDSYNEQFF; CDR3 DNA: TGCGCCAGCAGCTTCAGACTGGACTCCTACAATGAGCAGTTCTTC
clone size: NA; V gene: TRBV7-9; J gene: TRBJ2-1; D gene: TRBD2; CDR3 protein: CASSLTSGGAYNEQFF; CDR3 DNA: TGTGCCAGCAGCTTAACTAGCGGGGGGGCTTACAATGAGCAGTTCTTC
clone size: NA; V gene: TRBV6-1; J gene: TRBJ1-2; D gene: NA; CDR3 protein: CASSEAAGYGYTF; CDR3 DNA: TGTGCCAGCAGTGAAGCGGCAGGCTATGGCTACACCTTC
clone size: NA; V gene: TRBV2; J gene: TRBJ2-1; D gene: TRBD2; CDR3 protein: CASSPSGGANYEQFF; CDR3 DNA: TGTGCCAGCAGCCCTAGCGGGGGGGCTAACTATGAGCAGTTCTTC
clone size: NA; V gene: TRBV6-6; J gene: TRBJ2-1; D gene: TRBD2; CDR3 protein: CASRNGGALDEQFF; CDR3 DNA: TGTGCCAGCAGGAACGGGGGGGCCCTCGATGAGCAGTTCTTC
clone size: NA; V gene: TRBV7-9; J gene: TRBJ2-5; D gene: NA; CDR3 protein: CASSRQGLGTQYF; CDR3 DNA: TGTGCCAGCAGCCGTCAGGGGTTAGGGACCCAGTACTTC
clone size: NA; V gene: TRBV10-3; J gene: TRBJ1-4; D gene: NA; CDR3 protein: CAISSDLSSTNEKLFF; CDR3 DNA: TGTGCCATCAGTAGTGATTTGAGTTCAACTAATGAAAAACTGTTTTTT